The clone carrying this T cell receptor (beta chain) showed up just once. The antigen is undetermined. CDR1 and CDR2 from the germline V gene are MDHEN and SYDVKM. With 2 bases clipped from V and 5 bases from J, the junction kept 8 bases outside the gene matches. The CDR3 spans 17 residues. The data were taken from a study of cytomegalovirus exposure and HLA in healthy donors. Findings of the study overall: Reported results showed that the classifier diagnosed cytomegalovirus status with high specificity and sensitivity. The authors excluded some V segments, including TRBV6-2 and TRBV6-3, as indistinguishable.

13 Jbeta primers and 60 Vbeta primers were used for the PCR. Sequenced by immunoSEQ multiplex PCR; TCRdb stores in-frame clones only, minus some. The table includes approximately 120,000 clones, approximately 80% detected once. The TCR was taken from a woman aged 25 to 39 in good health and CMV-seronegative. Sequenced sample: PBMCs. The rearrangement uses TRBV28 and TRBJ2-7; 14 bases align to TRBD2. The CDR3 DNA reads TGTGCCAGCAGTTTAGGGGGACTAGCGGGAGTGGTCCACGAGCAGTACTTC. It specifies CASSLGGLAGVVHEQYF.